This entry describes one T cell receptor beta chain. This entry comes from a study of OX40 agonist ivuxolimab in advanced cancers. On the study more broadly: Dose-escalation patients had hepatocellular carcinoma, melanoma, renal cell or head and neck cancer. Three patients got partial responses; one had hepatocellular carcinoma and two had cutaneous melanoma. Participants, 70% to 90% male, averaged roughly 60 years of age, ranging from 23 to 79.

This CDR3 has 18 amino acids. CDR1 SGHTA and CDR2 FQGNSA come from the germline V gene. V dropped 2 bases and J dropped 4; count of bases not matched to a gene: 12. Measured with immunoSEQ multiplex PCR; TCRdb has only the in-frame clones, and not every one. The sample lists tens of thousands of clones, 75% to 95% occurring once. This sample comprised CD4+ or CD8+ T cells sorted from blood, obtained in a trial of the OX40 agonist ivuxolimab. The rearrangement links TRBV7-2 to TRBJ2-3; 10 bases align to TRBD1. The TCR originated in an adult with an advanced solid tumor such as melanoma, head and neck, liver or kidney cancer. CDR3 sequence: CASSLRGTGEISADTQYF. CDR3 nucleotides: TGTGCCAGCAGCTTAAGAGGGACAGGGGAAATCAGCGCAGATACGCAGTATTTT.